Described below is a single T cell receptor beta chain sequence and its context. Its antigen is unidentified. When sampled, the donors appeared nominally healthy, though they likely had unrecorded immune exposures. PCR involved 60 Vbeta and 13 Jbeta primers. Only in-frame clones appear in the TCRdb table, and some are missing; sequencing was by immunoSEQ multiplex PCR. The sample shows under 150,000 clones, more than 65% of them seen only once. This specimen belongs to a study of cytomegalovirus exposure and HLA in healthy donors. Findings and limits, study-wide: Rare TCR sequences predominated, though certain public TCRs were found in many donors. Per a prior analysis, the majority of TCR beta V segments were productive roughly 90% or roughly 30% of the time. The sole available immune exposure information was CMV serostatus.

Germline V gene sequence: CDR1 LGHNA, CDR2 YNFKEQ. The J segment lost 4 bases and the V segment lost 0 bases, leaving 5 bases of the junction unmatched. The length of the CDR3 is 17 residues. This sequence was found in a man aged 50-60 years in good health and CMV-seronegative. The chain uses TRBV4-2 and TRBJ2-1; TRBD1 matches at 11 bases. Sequencing was carried out using PBMCs. This chain's CDR3 is CASSQDLGQGAYNEQFF. The CDR3 DNA follows: TGTGCCAGCAGCCAAGATCTAGGACAGGGGGCATACAATGAGCAGTTCTTC.